Presented here are 29 T cell receptor beta chains from one specimen sequenced in a study of T cell repertoires in cytomegalovirus infection. No cognate antigen is known for these TCRs. TCRdb passed the reads through MiXCR, listing each CDR3 protein once. The data hold about 920,000 distinct CDR3 sequences, with approximately 33% observed a single time. The sample consisted of cultured CD8+ T cells from PBMCs, taken from culture after CMV antigen stimulation. All receptors come from a human donor in good health (CMV status not recorded). Some clones in this sample may be carry-over from other donors' samples.

The chain is built from TRBV6-1 and TRBJ2-2, with 9 bases lining up with TRBD1. The CDR3 is 15 amino acids. Germline loops: CDR1 MNHNS, CDR2 SASEGT. V lost 4 bases to trimming and J lost 6 bases; unmatched junction nucleotides: 6. The CDR3 region is CASSATQGAPGELFF. CDR3 DNA: TGTGCCAGCAGTGCGACACAGGGGGCCCCCGGGGAGCTGTTTTTT.

This clonotype was counted ten times or more. The V and J genes are TRBV5-4 and TRBJ2-2; 8 nucleotides align to TRBD2. V was clipped by 4 bases and J by 4 bases; unmatched bases: 3. This CDR3 has 14 residues. Per germline, CDR1 SGHNT and CDR2 YYREEE (reference sequence). The CDR3 reads CASSITSGTGELFF. CDR3 nucleotide sequence: TGTGCCAGCAGCATAACTAGCGGCACCGGGGAGCTGTTTTTT. Complete variable domain (other parts from reference TRBV5-4 and TRBJ2-2): ETGVTQSPTHLIKTRGQQVTLRCSSQSGHNTVSWYQQALGQGPQFIFQYYREEENGRGNFPPRFSGLQFPNYSSELNVNALELDDSALYLCASSITSGTGELFFGEGSRLTVL.

This clonotype has only a few counts. This chain links TRBV27 with TRBJ1-2; 7 bases are a match to TRBD1. CDR3 length equals 13 residues. Germline V CDR1 and CDR2: MNHEY, SMNVEV (reference sequence). The V and J ends lost 5 bases and 8 bases, in that order; junction bases with no gene match: 8. DNA of the CDR3: TGTGCCAGCAGTCCCGGGACAGTTGCAGGCTACACCTTC. Translated: CASSPGTVAGYTF.

This clonotype was seen only a few times. This sequence joins TRBV2 and TRBJ2-1, with 7 bases fitting TRBD1. The V and J ends lost 6 bases and 3 bases, in that order; junction bases with no gene match: 8. There are 15 residues in the CDR3. The germline V gene encodes CDR1 SNHLY and CDR2 FYNNEI. The CDR3 loop reads CASRSGTDFYNEQFF. For the CDR3, the DNA is TGTGCCAGCAGATCAGGGACAGATTTCTACAATGAGCAGTTCTTC.

This clonotype occurred a few times. The chain joins TRBV6-5 to TRBJ2-2; no firm D call. Germline V lookup: CDR1 MNHEY, CDR2 SVGAGI. CDR3 size: 11 residues. Trimming shortened V by 10 bases and J by 8 bases, and 11 bases separated the two germline ends. The CDR3 loop reads CATYFQGELFF. Here the CDR3 DNA reads TGTGCCACCTATTTTCAAGGGGAGCTGTTTTTT.

This clonotype appeared a single time. V is TRBV2 and J is TRBJ1-2, with D possibly TRBD1 on 6 matching bases. The CDR3 sequence is 15 residues long. CDR1 and CDR2 (germline): SNHLY, FYNNEI. Trimming took off 1 base at V and 4 bases at J, with 13 bases between the two ends. CDR3 amino acids: CASSEVQGPSYGYTF. The CDR3 nucleotides read TGTGCCAGCAGTGAAGTCCAGGGGCCCTCCTATGGCTACACCTTC.

This clonotype was counted only a few times. V and J are TRBV19 and TRBJ2-1, with no clear D. Germline CDR1 is LNHDA and CDR2 is SQIVND (reference sequence). This CDR3 comprises 13 residues. Trimming stripped 3 bases from V and 6 bases from J, with 9 bases between. The CDR3 DNA reads TGTGCCAGTAGTATCAGTCCAGGCAATGAGCAGTTCTTC. Translated: CASSISPGNEQFF. Variable domain in full (rest from reference TRBV19 and TRBJ2-1): DGGITQSPKYLFRKEGQNVTLSCEQNLNHDAMYWYRQDPGQGLRLIYYSQIVNDFQKGDIAEGYSVSREKKESFPLTVTSAQKNPTAFYLCASSISPGNEQFFGPGTRLTVL.

With respect to this clonotype: Given a much more abundant clone one base away, this may be a read error. V is TRBV7-3 and J is TRBJ2-1; a weak D match, TRBD1 (5 bases). CDR3 length: 14 amino acids. Germline V gene lookup returns CDR1 SGHTA and CDR2 FQGTGA. In DNA, the CDR3 is TGTGTCAGCAGCTTATCGGCAGGGCCAAATGAGCAGTTCTTC. Amino acids: CVSSLSAGPNEQFF.

This clonotype was counted a few times. The chain couples TRBV6-1 to TRBJ1-5, with a tentative D call TRBD1 (6 bases). The CDR3 spans 15 residues. Looked up from germline, CDR1 is MNHNS and CDR2 is SASEGT. Trimming left V 10 bases short and J 1 base short, with 17 bases between. CDR3 loop: CATNPGTPSNQPQHF. DNA of the CDR3: TGTGCCACCAACCCCGGGACACCGAGCAATCAGCCCCAGCATTTT.

The chain employs TRBV27 and TRBJ1-2; D may be TRBD1 (5 bases). V shed 3 bases and J shed 6 bases, with 17 bases lying between them. CDR3 length equals 15 residues. Germline V gene sequence: CDR1 MNHEY, CDR2 SMNVEV (reference sequence). Here the CDR3 reads CASSFQGSPLNGYTF. The CDR3 nucleotides are TGTGCCAGCAGTTTCCAGGGATCCCCCCTCAATGGCTACACCTTC.

As for this clonotype: This may stem from a read error, because a much larger clone lies one nucleotide away. The rearrangement joins TRBV4-1 to TRBJ2-1, with 8 bases that match TRBD1. V dropped 4 bases and J dropped 7; count of bases not matched to a gene: 9. The CDR3 loop spans 15 amino acids. Germline assignment: CDR1 MGHRA and CDR2 YSYEKL. The CDR3 region has the DNA TGCGCCAGCAGCCGCGAGACAGGGGCGATGAATGAGCAGTTCTTC. Its protein product is CASSRETGAMNEQFF.

CDR3: CATSGATADNEQFF. CDR3 DNA sequence: TGTGCCACCAGTGGAGCGACAGCCGACAATGAGCAGTTCTTC. This rearrangement joins TRBV24-1 to TRBJ2-1; possible D gene TRBD1, 5 bases. The CDR3 is 14 residues long. The germline V and J ends were trimmed by 5 bases and 5 bases, with 12 bases remaining between them. The V gene's germline CDR1 is KGHDR and CDR2 SFDVKD.

This clonotype was observed a handful of times. The chain links TRBV5-4 to TRBJ2-7, with TRBD1 matching 10 bases. Germline CDR1 reads SGHNT; CDR2 reads YYREEE (reference sequence). This CDR3 has 14 amino acids. V lost 3 bases, J lost 6 bases, and 6 bases stayed unmatched. The CDR3 protein is CASSSGQGPREQYV. DNA of the CDR3: TGTGCCAGCAGCTCGGGACAGGGGCCCCGCGAGCAGTACGTC.

The genes are TRBV6-1 and TRBJ1-1; D unresolved. The V end was cut by 1 base, the J end by 2 bases, with 8 bases between. Germline V gives CDR1 MNHNS, CDR2 SASEGT. This CDR3 is built from 14 residues. The CDR3: CASSEVTANTEAFF. The DNA for the CDR3 is TGTGCCAGCAGTGAAGTTACAGCCAACACTGAAGCTTTCTTT.

The chain recombines TRBV7-6 with TRBJ2-7; D possibly corresponds to TRBD2 (5 bases). The CDR3 contains 14 residues. Germline V gene lookup returns CDR1 SGHVS and CDR2 FNYEAQ. Between the trimmed V and J ends, which lost 5 bases and 6 bases, there was a span of 17 bases. Here the CDR3 DNA reads TGTGCCAGCAGCCTCGATGAGGGCTCGGTCGAGCAGTACTTC. Its translation: CASSLDEGSVEQYF.

This clonotype has a handful of counts. This chain uses TRBV11-1 with TRBJ2-7; the match to TRBD1 covers 7 bases. Germline V gene data show CDR1 as SGHAT and CDR2 as FQDESV (reference sequence). V trimming: 5 bases; J trimming: 4 bases; junction bases outside the gene matches: 8. The CDR3 is 14 residues long. The CDR3: CASSAGTAVYEQYV. The CDR3 DNA follows: TGTGCCAGCAGCGCCGGGACAGCTGTGTACGAGCAGTACGTC.

The chain carries TRBV29-1 and TRBJ1-1; D may be TRBD1 (6 bases). Trimming removed 1 base from V and 0 bases from J, with 6 bases in between. The CDR3 spans 13 residues. From germline, CDR1 is SQVTM and CDR2 ANQGSEA. CDR3 residues: CSVEAGVNTEAFF. The CDR3 nucleotides read TGCAGCGTTGAAGCAGGGGTGAACACTGAAGCTTTCTTT. The whole variable domain, filled in from reference TRBV29-1 and TRBJ1-1, reads SAVISQKPSRDICQRGTSLTIQCQVDSQVTMMFWYRQQPGQSLTLIATANQGSEATYESGFVIDKFPISRPNLTFSTLTVSNMSPEDSSIYLCSVEAGVNTEAFFGQGTRLTVV.

This chain joins TRBV10-3 and TRBJ1-2; D gene ambiguous. This CDR3 has 14 residues. The V end was cut by 3 bases, the J end by 4 bases, with 12 bases between. Germline V CDR1 and CDR2: ENHRY, SYGVKD. The CDR3 nucleotides read TGTGCCATCAGTGATGAGGCCGAGGGCTATGGCTACACCTTC. This sequence encodes CAISDEAEGYGYTF.

The V gene is TRBV6-8, the J gene TRBJ2-7; 9 nucleotides align to TRBD2. With V trimmed by 2 bases and J by 7 bases, 6 bases remained unmatched. From germline, CDR1 is MNHGY and CDR2 SAAAGT. This CDR3 is 14 amino acids long. CDR3 sequence reads: CASSYLASGKEQYF. DNA of the CDR3: TGTGCCAGCAGTTACCTGGCTAGCGGGAAAGAGCAGTACTTC.

The chain uses TRBV7-9 and TRBJ1-2; D remains ambiguous. This CDR3 is 14 amino acids long. The V end was cut by 3 bases, the J end by 8 bases, with 16 bases between. Germline CDR1 and CDR2: SEHNR and FQNEAQ (reference sequence). For the CDR3, the DNA is TGTGCCAGCAGCTTTGAGAACGTCTTCCAGGGCTACACCTTC. This translates into CASSFENVFQGYTF.

The chain recombines TRBV29-1 with TRBJ2-2; 7 nucleotides match TRBD1. Germline assignment: CDR1 SQVTM and CDR2 ANQGSEA. The CDR3 contains 14 residues. V lost 6 bases to trimming and J lost 0 bases; unmatched junction nucleotides: 4. The CDR3 DNA is TGCAGCGTACGGACAGGAACGAACACCGGGGAGCTGTTTTTT. Translating gives CSVRTGTNTGELFF.

The rearrangement uses TRBV6-2 or TRBV6-3 and TRBJ2-7, with D perhaps TRBD1 (5 bases). The CDR3 covers 11 residues. CDR1 MNHEY and CDR2 SVGEGT come from the germline V gene. The CDR3 sequence: CPPGADYEQYV. CDR3 DNA: TGTCCCCCTGGGGCGGACTACGAGCAGTACGTC.

The table lists this clonotype with a few counts. This sequence joins TRBV6-2 or TRBV6-3 and TRBJ2-7; TRBD2 matches 9 bases. CDR1 is MNHEY, CDR2 SVGEGT, per germline. CDR3 length: 15 amino acids. Trimming removed 2 bases from V and 2 bases from J; junction bases left unmatched: 4. CDR3 loop: CASSYLAGFTYEQYV. In nucleotides, the CDR3 is TGTGCCAGCAGTTACCTAGCGGGGTTTACCTACGAGCAGTACGTC.

This clonotype was seen more than once but under ten times. The V gene is TRBV20-1, the J gene TRBJ1-4; TRBD1 might be the D (5 bases). Trimming took off 0 bases at V and 8 bases at J, with 16 bases between the two ends. CDR1 is DFQATT, CDR2 SNEGSKA, per germline (reference sequence). CDR3 length equals 15 residues. The CDR3 nucleotides are TGCAGTGCTAGAGATCCGGGCAGGGTTGGGGAAAAACTGTTTTTT. Amino acid sequence: CSARDPGRVGEKLFF.

This chain connects TRBV5-5 to TRBJ1-2, with TRBD1 matching over 10 bases. Trimming removed 4 bases from V and 4 bases from J; junction bases left unmatched: 16. This CDR3 contains 18 residues. Germline CDR1 reads SGHKS; CDR2 reads YYEKEE (reference sequence). CDR3 sequence (DNA): TGTGCCAGCAGCCCAAATCCCGGGACAGGGGAAACGAGCTATGGCTACACCTTC. Translated: CASSPNPGTGETSYGYTF. Combining the CDR3 with reference TRBV5-5 and TRBJ1-2 gives the whole variable domain DAGVTQSPTHLIKTRGQQVTLRCSPISGHKSVSWYQQVLGQGPQFIFQYYEKEERGRGNFPDRFSARQFPNYSSELNVNALLLGDSALYLCASSPNPGTGETSYGYTFGSGTRLTVV.

This chain connects TRBV12-3 or TRBV12-4 to TRBJ1-3; D unclear. This CDR3 is 14 amino acids long. The V gene lost 2 bases and the J gene lost 3 bases, with 8 bases spanning the gap. The chain's CDR3 is CASSLRQSGNTIYF. CDR3 coding DNA: TGTGCCAGCAGTTTAAGGCAGAGTGGAAACACCATATATTTT.

Only one count was recorded for this clonotype. Likely a read error: the CDR3 ends without its conserved phenylalanine or tryptophan. This rearrangement joins TRBV27 to TRBJ2-3; D may be TRBD1 or TRBD2 (5 bases each). The V gene lost 0 bases and the J gene lost 9 bases, with 31 bases spanning the gap. Germline V lookup: CDR1 MNHEY, CDR2 SMNVEV (reference sequence). The CDR3 is 20 amino acids. The CDR3 is CASSLSTGRGVRVTETTQYC. In DNA form, the CDR3 reads TGTGCCAGCAGTTTATCGACCGGCCGAGGGGTCAGGGTAACAGAAACGACGCAGTATTGT.

CDR3 nucleotides: TGTGCCAGCACCACGACAGGGGGCCGAGCTTTCTTT. As protein: CASTTTGGRAFF. The chain employs TRBV2 and TRBJ1-1, with TRBD1 matching over 10 bases. In germline, CDR1 is SNHLY, CDR2 FYNNEI. The CDR3 covers 12 residues. The ends lost 7 bases at V and 10 bases at J; junction bases unmatched: 6.

The chain employs TRBV15 and TRBJ2-3, with D perhaps TRBD1 (5 bases). The germline gives CDR1 LNHNV, CDR2 YYDKDF (reference sequence). Trimming cost V 5 bases and J 2 bases, with 14 bases left between them. This CDR3 has 15 residues. CDR3 loop: CATSYDSPTTDTQYF. The CDR3 DNA follows: TGTGCCACCAGCTACGACAGTCCGACCACAGATACGCAGTATTTT.